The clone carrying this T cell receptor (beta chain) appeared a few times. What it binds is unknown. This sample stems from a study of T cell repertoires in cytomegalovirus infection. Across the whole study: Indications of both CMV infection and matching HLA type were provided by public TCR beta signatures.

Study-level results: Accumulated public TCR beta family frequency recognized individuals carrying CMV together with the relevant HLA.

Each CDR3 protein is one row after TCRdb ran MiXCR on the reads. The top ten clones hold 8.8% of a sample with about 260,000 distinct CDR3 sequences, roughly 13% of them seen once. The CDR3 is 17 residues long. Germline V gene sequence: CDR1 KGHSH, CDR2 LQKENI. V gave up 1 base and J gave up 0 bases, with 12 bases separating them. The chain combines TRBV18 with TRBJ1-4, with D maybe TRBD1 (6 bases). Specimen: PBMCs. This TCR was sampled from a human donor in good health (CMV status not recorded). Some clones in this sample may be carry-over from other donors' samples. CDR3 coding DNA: TGTGCCAGCTCACCACTGTTCGGGGGCCCAACTAATGAAAAACTGTTTTTT. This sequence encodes CASSPLFGGPTNEKLFF.